This paragraph reports one T cell receptor (beta chain). Its target antigen remains unknown. No per-base quality is available; no much larger clone lies one base away. The healthy control group was made up of 37 blood donors, and the Finnish Red Cross blood service supplied their buffy coats. All TCR-sequenced material derived from peripheral blood: patient blood samples and healthy donor buffy coats. Peripheral blood mononuclear cells were isolated by Ficoll-Hypaque gradient centrifugation. CD4+ cells were purified magnetically from the buffy coats of healthy controls. The Gentra Puregene Cell and Tissue kit was used to extract genomic DNA, and a Qubit 2.0 fluorometer was used to measure the amount of genomic DNA. The data stem from a study of STAT5B mutations in CD4+ large granular lymphocyte leukemia (dated by TCRdb to between 2022 and 2023). Background for the entire study: Among healthy controls, the CDR3 'QG' motif was associated with a particular HLA allele. The TCRbeta repertoires of CD4+ T-cell large granular lymphocyte leukemia patients were compared with the TCRbeta repertoires of healthy blood donors. Flow cytometry on FACSCanto II or FACSVerse showed that the purified fractions were more than 95% pure among lymphocytes. Paper-wide results and their limitations: TRBV06-family usage was enriched among the top patient clones (8/27) compared with healthy controls (2/35). Compared with healthy CD4+ repertoires, CD4-sorted patient repertoires appeared more clonal, and this difference remained even after the putative leukemic clones were removed. Main leukemic clonotypes were private to each patient, although about 25% appeared at low frequency in other patients' non-leukemic repertoires. Data were not HLA-matched; higher clonality in CD4+ versus CD8+ T-LGLL could reflect the relatively small sample size.

The immunoSEQ assay at survey resolution was applied to genomic DNA for sequencing of TCRbeta rearrangements. Regarding the original processing steps: In the TCR sequencing data, the lowest productive clonotype frequency that could be detected was 2.59 x 10-5. Only productive TCRbeta rearrangements, meaning sequences that were complete and in-frame, were kept for the analyses. Sample clonality was computed as Simpson clonality in the immunoSEQ Analyzer version 3.0. Clones were categorized by frequency as very rare, small, medium, large (1-20%) or hyperexpanded (>20%). Generation probabilities were estimated with OLGA 1.2.3, V-gene circos plots were made with VDJtools, specificities were searched in VDJdb, and CDR3 motifs were identified with GLIPH. This is the immuneACCESS table as TCRdb keeps it, with only in-frame sequences that have V and J called. A part of the clones is gone; compared with another copy, unresolved V genes explain less than half, and the rest is unexplained. The V and J calls and clone size are taken from that table; D and trimming were inferred from the DNA. This sample has approximately 35,000 clones in its table, and around 76% of those were observed once. Roughly 7% of the sample rests with the top ten.

V loses 4 bases at its end and J loses 0 bases; junction bases beyond the gene matches: 6. Reading from cysteine to phenylalanine, the CDR3 counts 16 amino acids. The sequence is cut down to CDR3 DNA, 48 bases in frame from base 1. CDR1 and CDR2, looked up from the germline V gene (reference sequence), are LNHDA and SQIVND. The sample taken for sequencing was CD4+ T cells from blood buffy coats. The receptor was derived from a human donor in good health. The sequence links TRBV19 to TRBJ2-1; 7 bases in the junction line up with TRBD2. CDR3 reads: CASSNGGGPSYNEQFF. The bases read TGTGCCAGTAGTAATGGGGGAGGGCCCTCCTACAATGAGCAGTTCTTC.